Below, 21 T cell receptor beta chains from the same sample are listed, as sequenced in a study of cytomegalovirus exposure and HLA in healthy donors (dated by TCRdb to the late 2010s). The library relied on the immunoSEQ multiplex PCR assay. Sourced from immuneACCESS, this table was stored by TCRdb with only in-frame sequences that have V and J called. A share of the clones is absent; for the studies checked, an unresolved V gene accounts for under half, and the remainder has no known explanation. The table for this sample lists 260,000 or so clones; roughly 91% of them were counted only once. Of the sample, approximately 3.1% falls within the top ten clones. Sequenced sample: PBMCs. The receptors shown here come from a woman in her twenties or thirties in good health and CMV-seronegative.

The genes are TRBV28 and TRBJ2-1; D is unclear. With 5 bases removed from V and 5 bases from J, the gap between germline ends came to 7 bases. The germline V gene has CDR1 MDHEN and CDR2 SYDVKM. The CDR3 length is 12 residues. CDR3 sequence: CASSTDDNEQFF. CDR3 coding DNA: TGTGCCAGCAGTACTGACGACAATGAGCAGTTCTTC.

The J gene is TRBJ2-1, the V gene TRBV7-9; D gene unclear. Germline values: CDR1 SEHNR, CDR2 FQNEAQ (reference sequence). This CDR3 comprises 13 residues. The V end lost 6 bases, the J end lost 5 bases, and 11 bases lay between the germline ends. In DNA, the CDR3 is TGTGCCAGCAGTTCTGTCCCCCACAATGAGCAGTTCTTC. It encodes CASSSVPHNEQFF.

This CDR3 reads CASSPSGRASGELFF. The CDR3 nucleotides read TGTGCCAGCAGCCCTAGCGGGAGGGCGTCGGGGGAGCTGTTTTTT. The chain links TRBV9 to TRBJ2-2; 12 bases are a match to TRBD2. J lost 8 bases, V lost 4 bases, and 6 bases had no gene match. In germline, CDR1 is SGDLS, CDR2 YYNGEE. The CDR3 runs to 15 residues. Full variable domain (missing parts from reference TRBV9 and TRBJ2-2): DSGVTQTPKHLITATGQRVTLRCSPRSGDLSVYWYQQSLDQGLQFLIQYYNGEERAKGNILERFSAQQFPDLHSELNLSSLELGDSALYFCASSPSGRASGELFFGEGSRLTVL.

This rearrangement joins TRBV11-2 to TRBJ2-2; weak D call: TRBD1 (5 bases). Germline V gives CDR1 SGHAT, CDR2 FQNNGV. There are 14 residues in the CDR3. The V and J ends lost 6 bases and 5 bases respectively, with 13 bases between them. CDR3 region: CASRPGSITGELFF. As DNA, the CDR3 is TGTGCCAGCAGGCCAGGGTCCATAACCGGGGAGCTGTTTTTT.

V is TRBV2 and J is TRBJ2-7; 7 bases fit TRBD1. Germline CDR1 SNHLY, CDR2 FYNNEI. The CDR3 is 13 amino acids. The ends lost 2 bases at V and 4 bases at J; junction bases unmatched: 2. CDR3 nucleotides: TGTGCCAGCAGTGAATGGGACAGATACGAGCAGTACTTC. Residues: CASSEWDRYEQYF.

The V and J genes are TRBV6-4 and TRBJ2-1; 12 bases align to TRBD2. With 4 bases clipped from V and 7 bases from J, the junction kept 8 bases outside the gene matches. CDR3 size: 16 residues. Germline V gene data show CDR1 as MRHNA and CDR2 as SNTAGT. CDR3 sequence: CASSALAGGIWNEQFF. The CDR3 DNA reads TGTGCCAGCAGTGCGCTAGCGGGAGGGATATGGAATGAGCAGTTCTTC.

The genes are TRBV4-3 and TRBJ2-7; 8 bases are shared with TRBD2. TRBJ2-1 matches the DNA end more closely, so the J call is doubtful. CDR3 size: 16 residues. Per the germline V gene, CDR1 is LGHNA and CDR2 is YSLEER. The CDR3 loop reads CASSQVIAGPYNEQFF. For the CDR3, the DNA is TGCGCCAGCAGCCAGGTAATAGCGGGACCCTACAATGAGCAGTTCTTC.

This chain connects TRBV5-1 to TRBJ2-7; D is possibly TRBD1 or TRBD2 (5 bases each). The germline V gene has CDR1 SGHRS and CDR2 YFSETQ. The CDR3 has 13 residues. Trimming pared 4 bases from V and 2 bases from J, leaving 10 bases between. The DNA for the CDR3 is TGCGCCAGCAGCGGGGGAAGCGCCTACGAGCAGTACTTC. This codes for CASSGGSAYEQYF.

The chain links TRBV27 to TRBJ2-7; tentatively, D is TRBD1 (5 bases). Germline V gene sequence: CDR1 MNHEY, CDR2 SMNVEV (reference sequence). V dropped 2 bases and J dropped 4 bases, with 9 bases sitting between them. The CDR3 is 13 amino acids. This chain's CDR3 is CASSLRGSYEQYF. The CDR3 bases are TGTGCCAGCAGTTTAAGGGGCAGTTACGAGCAGTACTTC.

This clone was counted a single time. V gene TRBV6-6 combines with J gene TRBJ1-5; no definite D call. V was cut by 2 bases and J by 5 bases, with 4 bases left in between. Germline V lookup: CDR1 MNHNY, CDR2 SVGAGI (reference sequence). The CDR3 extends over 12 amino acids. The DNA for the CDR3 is TGTGCCAGCAGTTACCACGATCAGCCCCAGCATTTT. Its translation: CASSYHDQPQHF.

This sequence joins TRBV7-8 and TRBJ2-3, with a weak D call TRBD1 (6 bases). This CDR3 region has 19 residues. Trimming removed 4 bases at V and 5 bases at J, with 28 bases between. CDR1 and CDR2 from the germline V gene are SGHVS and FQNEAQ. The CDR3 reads CASSSFWGSTGLHLDTQYF. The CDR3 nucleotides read TGTGCCAGCAGCTCGTTTTGGGGTAGTACAGGGTTGCACCTAGATACGCAGTATTTT.

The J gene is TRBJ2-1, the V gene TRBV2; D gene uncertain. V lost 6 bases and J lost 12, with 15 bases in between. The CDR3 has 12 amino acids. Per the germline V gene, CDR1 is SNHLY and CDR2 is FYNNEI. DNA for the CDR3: TGTGCCAGCAGCGCCGACCTCCTGAGGCAGTTCTTC. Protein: CASSADLLRQFF.

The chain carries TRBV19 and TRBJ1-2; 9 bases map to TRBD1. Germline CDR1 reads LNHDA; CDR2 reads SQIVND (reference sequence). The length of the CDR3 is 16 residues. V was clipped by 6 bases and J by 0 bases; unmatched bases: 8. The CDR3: CASRNRGRPTNYGYTF. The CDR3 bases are TGTGCCAGTAGGAACAGGGGGCGTCCGACTAACTATGGCTACACCTTC.

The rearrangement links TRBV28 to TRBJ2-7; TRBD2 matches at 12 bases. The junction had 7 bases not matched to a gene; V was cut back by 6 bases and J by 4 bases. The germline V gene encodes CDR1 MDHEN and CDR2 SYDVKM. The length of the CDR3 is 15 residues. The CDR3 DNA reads TGTGCCAGCAGGGGGGGACTAGCGGGCGGTTACGAGCAGTACTTC. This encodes CASRGGLAGGYEQYF.

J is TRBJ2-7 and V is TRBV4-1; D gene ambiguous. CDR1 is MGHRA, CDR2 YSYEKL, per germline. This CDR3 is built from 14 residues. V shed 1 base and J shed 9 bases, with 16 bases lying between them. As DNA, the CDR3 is TGCGCCAGCAGCCAAGCCGAAGAGCCGCTGTCGCAGTACTTC. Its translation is CASSQAEEPLSQYF.

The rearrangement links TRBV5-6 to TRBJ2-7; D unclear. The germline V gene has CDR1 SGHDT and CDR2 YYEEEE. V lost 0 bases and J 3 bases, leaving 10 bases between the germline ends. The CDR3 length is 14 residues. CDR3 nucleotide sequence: TGTGCCAGCAGCTTGGGTAGTCCCGGCTACGAGCAGTACTTC. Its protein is CASSLGSPGYEQYF.

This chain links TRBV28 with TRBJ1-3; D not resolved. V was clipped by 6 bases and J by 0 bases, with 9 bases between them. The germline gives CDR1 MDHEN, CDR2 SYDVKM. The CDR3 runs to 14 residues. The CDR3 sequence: CASSTRFSGNTIYF. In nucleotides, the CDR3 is TGTGCCAGCAGCACCAGGTTCTCTGGAAACACCATATATTTT.

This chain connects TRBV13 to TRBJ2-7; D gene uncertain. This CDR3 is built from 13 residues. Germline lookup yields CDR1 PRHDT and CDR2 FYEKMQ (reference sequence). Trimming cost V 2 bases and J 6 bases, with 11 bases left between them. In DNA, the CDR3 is TGTGCCAGCAGCTTAATATCTGGCGGCGAGCAGTACTTC. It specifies CASSLISGGEQYF.

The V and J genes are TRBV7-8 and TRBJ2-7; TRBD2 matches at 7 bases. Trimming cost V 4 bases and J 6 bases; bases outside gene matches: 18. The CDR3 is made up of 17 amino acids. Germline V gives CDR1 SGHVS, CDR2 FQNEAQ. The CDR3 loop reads CASSSGLGLAGVVEQYF. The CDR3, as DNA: TGTGCCAGCAGCTCCGGTTTGGGGCTGGCGGGAGTCGTCGAGCAGTACTTC.

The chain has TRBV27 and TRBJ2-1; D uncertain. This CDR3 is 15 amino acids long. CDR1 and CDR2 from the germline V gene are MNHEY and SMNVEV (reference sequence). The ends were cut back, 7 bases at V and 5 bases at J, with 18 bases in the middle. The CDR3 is CASTAQTDGDNEQFF. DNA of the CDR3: TGTGCCAGCACCGCCCAGACTGACGGTGACAATGAGCAGTTCTTC.

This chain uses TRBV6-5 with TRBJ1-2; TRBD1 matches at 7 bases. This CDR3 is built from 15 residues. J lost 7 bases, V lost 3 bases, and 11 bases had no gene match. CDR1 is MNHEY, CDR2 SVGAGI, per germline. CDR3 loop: CASSYSGTAYSGYTF. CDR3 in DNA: TGTGCCAGCAGTTATTCGGGGACAGCATACTCTGGCTACACCTTC.